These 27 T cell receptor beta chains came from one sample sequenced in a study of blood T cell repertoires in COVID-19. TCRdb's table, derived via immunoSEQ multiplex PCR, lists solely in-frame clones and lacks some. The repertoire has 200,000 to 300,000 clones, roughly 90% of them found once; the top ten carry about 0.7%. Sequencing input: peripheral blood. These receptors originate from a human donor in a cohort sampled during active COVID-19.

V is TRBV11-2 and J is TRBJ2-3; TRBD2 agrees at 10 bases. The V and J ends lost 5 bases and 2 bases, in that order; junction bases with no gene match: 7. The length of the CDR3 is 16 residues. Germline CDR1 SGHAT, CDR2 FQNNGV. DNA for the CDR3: TGTGCCAGCAGCCCACTAGCGGGGTTTACCACAGATACGCAGTATTTT. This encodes CASSPLAGFTTDTQYF.

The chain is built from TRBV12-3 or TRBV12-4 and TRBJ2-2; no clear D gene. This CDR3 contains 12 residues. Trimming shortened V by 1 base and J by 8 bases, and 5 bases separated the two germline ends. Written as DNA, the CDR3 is TGTGCCAGCAGTTTAGTGGAGGGGGAGCTGTTTTTT. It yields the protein CASSLVEGELFF.

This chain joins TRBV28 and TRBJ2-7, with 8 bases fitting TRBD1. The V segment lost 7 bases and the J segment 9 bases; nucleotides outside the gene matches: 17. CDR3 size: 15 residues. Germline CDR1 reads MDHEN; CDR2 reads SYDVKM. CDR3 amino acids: CASTQQALQGAMQYF. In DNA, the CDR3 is TGTGCCAGCACTCAACAGGCTTTGCAGGGGGCGATGCAGTACTTC.

The CDR3 coding sequence is TGCGCCAGCAGCCCGACCAGGGAAAGGGCTGGAAACACCATATATTTT. It is translated as CASSPTRERAGNTIYF. V is TRBV4-1 and J is TRBJ1-3; perhaps TRBD1 as D (5 bases). CDR1 is MGHRA and CDR2 is YSYEKL in the germline V gene. CDR3 length: 16 residues. V was trimmed by 4 bases and J by 2 bases, leaving 15 bases between them.

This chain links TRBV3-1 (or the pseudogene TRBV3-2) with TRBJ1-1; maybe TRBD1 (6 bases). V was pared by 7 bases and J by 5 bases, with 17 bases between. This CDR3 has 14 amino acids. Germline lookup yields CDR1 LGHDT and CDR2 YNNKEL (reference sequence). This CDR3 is CASTWGGRRTEAFF. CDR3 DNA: TGTGCCAGCACTTGGGGGGGCCGTCGGACTGAAGCTTTCTTT.

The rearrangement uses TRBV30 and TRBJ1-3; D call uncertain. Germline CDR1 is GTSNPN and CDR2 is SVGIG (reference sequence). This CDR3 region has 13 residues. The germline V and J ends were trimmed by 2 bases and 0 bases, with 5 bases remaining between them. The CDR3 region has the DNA TGTGCCTGGAGTCAGGACTCTGGAAACACCATATATTTT. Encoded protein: CAWSQDSGNTIYF.

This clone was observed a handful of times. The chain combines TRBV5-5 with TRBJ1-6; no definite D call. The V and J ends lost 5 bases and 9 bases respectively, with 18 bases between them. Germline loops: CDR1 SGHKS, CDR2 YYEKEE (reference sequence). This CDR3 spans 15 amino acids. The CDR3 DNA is TGTGCCAGCAGTTCCACTAGGAGCCCAAGTTCACCCCTCCACTTT. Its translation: CASSSTRSPSSPLHF.

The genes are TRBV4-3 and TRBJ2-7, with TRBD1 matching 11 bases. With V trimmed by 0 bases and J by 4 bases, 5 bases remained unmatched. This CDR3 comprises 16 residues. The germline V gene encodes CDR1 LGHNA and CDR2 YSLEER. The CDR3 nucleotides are TGCGCCAGCAGCCAAGAACCGGGACAGGGGGGTTACGAGCAGTACTTC. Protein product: CASSQEPGQGGYEQYF.

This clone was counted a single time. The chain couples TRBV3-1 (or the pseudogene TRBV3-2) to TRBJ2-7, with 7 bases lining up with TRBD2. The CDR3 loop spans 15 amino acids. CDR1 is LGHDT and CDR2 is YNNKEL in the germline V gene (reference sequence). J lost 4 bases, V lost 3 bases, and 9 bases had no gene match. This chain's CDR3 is CASSHEGRAGYEQYF. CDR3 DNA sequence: TGTGCCAGCAGCCATGAAGGGAGGGCTGGGTACGAGCAGTACTTC.

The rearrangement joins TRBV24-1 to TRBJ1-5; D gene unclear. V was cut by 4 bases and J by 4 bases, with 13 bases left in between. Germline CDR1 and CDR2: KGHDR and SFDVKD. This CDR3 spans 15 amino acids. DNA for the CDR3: TGTGCCACCAGTGACAGCGCCCCGATGAATCAGCCCCAGCATTTT. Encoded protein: CATSDSAPMNQPQHF.

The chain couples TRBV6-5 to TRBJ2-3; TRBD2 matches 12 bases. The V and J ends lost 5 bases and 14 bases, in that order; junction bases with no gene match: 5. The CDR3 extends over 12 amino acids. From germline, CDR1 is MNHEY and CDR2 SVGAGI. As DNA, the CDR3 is TGTGCCAGCAGTCGGACTAGCGGGGATTTGTATTTT. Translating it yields CASSRTSGDLYF.

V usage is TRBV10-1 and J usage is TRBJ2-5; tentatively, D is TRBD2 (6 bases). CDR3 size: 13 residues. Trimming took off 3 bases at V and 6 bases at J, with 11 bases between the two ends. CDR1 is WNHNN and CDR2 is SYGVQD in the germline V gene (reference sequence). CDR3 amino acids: CASSDRRDQTQYF. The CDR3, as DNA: TGCGCCAGCAGTGACCGGCGGGATCAGACCCAGTACTTC.

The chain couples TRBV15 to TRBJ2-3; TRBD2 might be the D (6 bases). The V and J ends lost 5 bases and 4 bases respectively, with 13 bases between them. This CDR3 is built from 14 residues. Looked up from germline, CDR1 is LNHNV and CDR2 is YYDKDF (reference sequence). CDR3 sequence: CATSPRSSADTQYF. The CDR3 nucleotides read TGTGCCACCAGCCCTAGGTCTAGCGCAGATACGCAGTATTTT. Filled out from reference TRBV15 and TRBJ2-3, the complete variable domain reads DAMVIQNPRYQVTQFGKPVTLSCSQTLNHNVMYWYQQKSSQAPKLLFHYYDKDFNNEADTPDNFQSRRPNTSFCFLDIRSPGLGDTAMYLCATSPRSSADTQYFGPGTRLTVL.

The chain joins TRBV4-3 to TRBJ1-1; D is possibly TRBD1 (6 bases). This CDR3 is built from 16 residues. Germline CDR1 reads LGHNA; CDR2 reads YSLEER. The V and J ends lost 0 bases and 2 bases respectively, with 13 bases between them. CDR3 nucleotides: TGCGCCAGCAGCCAAGACCCAGGGGCGACAAACACTGAAGCTTTCTTT. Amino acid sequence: CASSQDPGATNTEAFF.

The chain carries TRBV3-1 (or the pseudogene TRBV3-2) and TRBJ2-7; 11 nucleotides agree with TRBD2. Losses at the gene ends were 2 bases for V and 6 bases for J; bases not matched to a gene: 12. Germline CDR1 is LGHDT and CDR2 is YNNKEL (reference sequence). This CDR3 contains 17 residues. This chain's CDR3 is CASSQILAGDSGGEQYF. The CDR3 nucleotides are TGTGCCAGCAGCCAAATACTAGCGGGAGACTCCGGGGGCGAGCAGTACTTC.

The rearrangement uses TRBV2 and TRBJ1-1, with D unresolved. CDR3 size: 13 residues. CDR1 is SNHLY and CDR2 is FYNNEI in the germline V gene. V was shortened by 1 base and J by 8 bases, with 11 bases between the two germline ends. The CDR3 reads CASSEEREYEAFF. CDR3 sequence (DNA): TGTGCCAGCAGTGAAGAGAGAGAGTACGAAGCTTTCTTT.

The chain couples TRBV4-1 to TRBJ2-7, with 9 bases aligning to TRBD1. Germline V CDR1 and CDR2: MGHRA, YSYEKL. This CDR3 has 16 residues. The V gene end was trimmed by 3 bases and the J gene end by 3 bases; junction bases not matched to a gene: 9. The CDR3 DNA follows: TGCGCCAGCAGCCACTGGGGACAGGGAGGTTTCTACGAGCAGTACTTC. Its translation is CASSHWGQGGFYEQYF.

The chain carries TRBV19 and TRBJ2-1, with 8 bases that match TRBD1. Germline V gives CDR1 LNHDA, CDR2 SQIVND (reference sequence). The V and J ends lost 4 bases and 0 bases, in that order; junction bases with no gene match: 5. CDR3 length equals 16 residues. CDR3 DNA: TGTGCCAGTAGTACCTGGACAGGGAGCTCCTACAATGAGCAGTTCTTC. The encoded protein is CASSTWTGSSYNEQFF.

DNA for the CDR3: TGTGCCAGCAGCGTAGCAGGGGACGATGAAAAACTGTTTTTT. Translating it yields CASSVAGDDEKLFF. The chain combines TRBV9 with TRBJ1-4; tentative D call: TRBD1 (6 bases). Trimming left V 0 bases short and J 6 bases short, with 9 bases between. Per germline, CDR1 SGDLS and CDR2 YYNGEE. This CDR3 is built from 14 residues.

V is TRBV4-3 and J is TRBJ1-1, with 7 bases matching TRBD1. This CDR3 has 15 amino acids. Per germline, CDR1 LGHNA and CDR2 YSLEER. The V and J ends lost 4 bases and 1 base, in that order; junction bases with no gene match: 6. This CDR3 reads CASSRNRDRNTEAFF. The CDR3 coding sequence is TGCGCCAGCAGCCGAAACCGGGACAGGAACACTGAAGCTTTCTTT.

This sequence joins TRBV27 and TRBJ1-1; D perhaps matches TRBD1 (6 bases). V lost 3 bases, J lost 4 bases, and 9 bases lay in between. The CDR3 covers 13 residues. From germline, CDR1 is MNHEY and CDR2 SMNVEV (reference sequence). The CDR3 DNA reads TGTGCCAGCAGTTTCAGGGGAAGCACTGAAGCTTTCTTT. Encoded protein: CASSFRGSTEAFF.

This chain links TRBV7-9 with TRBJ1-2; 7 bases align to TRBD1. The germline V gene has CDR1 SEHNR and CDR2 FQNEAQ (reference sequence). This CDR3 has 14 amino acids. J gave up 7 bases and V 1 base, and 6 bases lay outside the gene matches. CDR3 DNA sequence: TGTGCCAGCAGCTTAGGCAGGGGGTTGAGTGGCTACACCTTC. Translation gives CASSLGRGLSGYTF.

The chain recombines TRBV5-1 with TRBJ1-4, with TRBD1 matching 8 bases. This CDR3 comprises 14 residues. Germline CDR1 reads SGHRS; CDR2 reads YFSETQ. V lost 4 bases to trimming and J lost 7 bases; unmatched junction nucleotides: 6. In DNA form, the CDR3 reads TGCGCCAGCAGCCCCGACAGGGGAGTTGAAAAACTGTTTTTT. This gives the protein CASSPDRGVEKLFF.

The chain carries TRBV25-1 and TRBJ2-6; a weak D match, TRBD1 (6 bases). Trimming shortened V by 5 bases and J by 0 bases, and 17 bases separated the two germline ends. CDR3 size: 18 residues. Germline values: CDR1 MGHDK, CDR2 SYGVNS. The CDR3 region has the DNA TGTGCCAGCAGTCCCCCGGCGTCAGGGGCCTCTGGGGCCAACGTCCTGACTTTC. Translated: CASSPPASGASGANVLTF.

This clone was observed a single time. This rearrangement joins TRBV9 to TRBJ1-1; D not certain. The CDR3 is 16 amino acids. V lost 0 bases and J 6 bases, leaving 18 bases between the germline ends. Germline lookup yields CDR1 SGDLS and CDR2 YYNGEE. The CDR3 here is CASSVVSGNWVAEAFF. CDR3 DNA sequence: TGTGCCAGCAGCGTAGTAAGCGGGAACTGGGTCGCTGAAGCTTTCTTT.

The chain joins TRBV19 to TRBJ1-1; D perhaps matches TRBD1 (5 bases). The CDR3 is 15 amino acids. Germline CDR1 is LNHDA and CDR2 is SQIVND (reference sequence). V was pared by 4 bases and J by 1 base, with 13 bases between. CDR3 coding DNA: TGTGCCAGTAGTACCCACTCCGGGGGGAACACTGAAGCTTTCTTT. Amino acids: CASSTHSGGNTEAFF.

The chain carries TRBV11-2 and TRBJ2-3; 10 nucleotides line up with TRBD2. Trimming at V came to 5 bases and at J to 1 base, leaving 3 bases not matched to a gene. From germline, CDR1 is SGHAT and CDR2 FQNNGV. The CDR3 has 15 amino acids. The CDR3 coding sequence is TGTGCCAGCAGCCAACTAGCGGGACGCACAGATACGCAGTATTTT. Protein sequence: CASSQLAGRTDTQYF.